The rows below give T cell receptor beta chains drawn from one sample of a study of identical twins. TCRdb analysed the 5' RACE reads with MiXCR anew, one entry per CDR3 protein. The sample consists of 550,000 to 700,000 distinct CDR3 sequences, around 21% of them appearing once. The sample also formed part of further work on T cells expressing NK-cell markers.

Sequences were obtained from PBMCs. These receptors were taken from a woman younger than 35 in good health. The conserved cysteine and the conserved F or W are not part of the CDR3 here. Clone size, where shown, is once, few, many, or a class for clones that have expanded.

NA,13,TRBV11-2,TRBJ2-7,ASSLVGQAGGEQY
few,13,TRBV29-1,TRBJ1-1,SVGNIRVMNTEAF
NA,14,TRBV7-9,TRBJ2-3,ASAPTGERGTDTQY
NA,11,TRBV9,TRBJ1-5,ASSVGPNQPQH
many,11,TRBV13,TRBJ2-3,ASSRGRTDTQY
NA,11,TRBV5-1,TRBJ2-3,ASSSAAGDTQY
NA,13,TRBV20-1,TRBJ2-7,SASGVASDSYEQY
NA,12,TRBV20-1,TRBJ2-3,SARILAFTDTQY
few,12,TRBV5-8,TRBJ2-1,ASSPLAGAWEQF
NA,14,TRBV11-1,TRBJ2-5,ASSPPVDGGVKTQY
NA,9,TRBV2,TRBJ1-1,ASKQDTEAF
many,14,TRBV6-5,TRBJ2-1,ASSYLGTGSYNEQF
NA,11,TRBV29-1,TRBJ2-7,SVETGRRREQY
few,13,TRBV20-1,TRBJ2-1,SASLFLRGGGEQF